The 27 T cell receptor beta chains listed next were all sequenced from one sample in a study of cytomegalovirus exposure and HLA in healthy donors. Primers: 60 Vbeta forward and 13 Jbeta reverse. TCRdb keeps only in-frame clones here, not all; method: immunoSEQ multiplex PCR. The table lists under 90,000 clones, 80% to 90% of them singletons. Material: PBMCs. These receptors were taken from a man younger than 35 in good health and CMV-seronegative.

The chain is built from TRBV28 and TRBJ2-1; TRBD2 matches at 9 bases. Looked up from germline, CDR1 is MDHEN and CDR2 is SYDVKM. The CDR3 runs to 15 residues. V gave up 7 bases and J gave up 7 bases; unmatched junction bases: 11. The CDR3 sequence is CASIIRSGRRNEQFF. CDR3 coding DNA: TGTGCCAGCATCATCAGGAGCGGGAGGCGGAATGAGCAGTTCTTC.

The chain links TRBV5-6 to TRBJ1-3; TRBD1 agrees at 8 bases. Germline CDR1 SGHDT, CDR2 YYEEEE. The CDR3 has 14 amino acids. Germline trimming cut 4 bases from V and 2 bases from J; bases unmatched to any gene: 2. The CDR3 coding sequence is TGTGCCAGCAGCACGACAGGGGCTGGAAACACCATATATTTT. Protein sequence: CASSTTGAGNTIYF.

This clone has only one observation. This chain connects TRBV2 to TRBJ2-7, with D tentatively TRBD2 (5 bases). The CDR3 spans 13 residues. The germline V gene has CDR1 SNHLY and CDR2 FYNNEI. Trimming shortened V by 6 bases and J by 2 bases, and 11 bases separated the two germline ends. The CDR3 region is CASRYGVAYEQYF. CDR3 bases: TGTGCCAGCAGATACGGGGTGGCCTACGAGCAGTACTTC.

This clone has just a few counts. The chain couples TRBV6-6 to TRBJ2-2; the match to TRBD1 covers 7 bases. The V gene's germline CDR1 is MNHNY and CDR2 SVGAGI (reference sequence). Trimming took 2 bases from V and 4 from J; bases not matched to a gene: 4. The CDR3 totals 15 residues. The CDR3 nucleotides read TGTGCCAGCAGTTACGGGGACAGTCCCACCGGGGAGCTGTTTTTT. Translating it yields CASSYGDSPTGELFF.

The chain has TRBV19 and TRBJ2-5; maybe TRBD1 (7 bases). The CDR3 length is 15 residues. V was pared by 7 bases and J by 5 bases, with 20 bases between. Germline assignment: CDR1 LNHDA and CDR2 SQIVND (reference sequence). CDR3 region: CASKSGGTAGETQYF. The CDR3 DNA reads TGTGCCAGTAAATCAGGGGGGACGGCAGGGGAGACCCAGTACTTC.

The V gene is TRBV9, the J gene TRBJ1-2, with a tentative D call TRBD1 (5 bases). The ends were cut back, 0 bases at V and 7 bases at J, with 16 bases in the middle. The CDR3 runs to 15 residues. In germline, CDR1 is SGDLS, CDR2 YYNGEE. The CDR3 loop is CASSVVGNPGGGYTF. In DNA form, the CDR3 reads TGTGCCAGCAGCGTAGTGGGGAACCCCGGGGGTGGCTACACCTTC.

The chain is built from TRBV18 and TRBJ2-3; 9 positions agree with TRBD2. CDR3 length: 17 residues. With 3 bases clipped from V and 2 bases from J, the junction kept 9 bases outside the gene matches. Per the germline V gene, CDR1 is KGHSH and CDR2 is LQKENI. Here the CDR3 reads CASSPLPRGRATDTQYF. The CDR3 DNA reads TGTGCCAGCTCACCCCTCCCTCGCGGGAGGGCCACAGATACGCAGTATTTT. Using reference TRBV18 and TRBJ2-3 for the parts outside the CDR3, the full variable domain is NAGVMQNPRHLVRRRGQEARLRCSPMKGHSHVYWYRQLPEEGLKFMVYLQKENIIDESGMPKERFSAEFPKEGPSILRIQQVVRGDSAAYFCASSPLPRGRATDTQYFGPGTRLTVL.

The CDR3 region is CASSLAEGRRTEAFF. Here the CDR3 DNA reads TGCGCCAGCAGCTTGGCGGAGGGGAGGAGAACTGAAGCTTTCTTT. This chain joins TRBV5-1 and TRBJ1-1; possibly TRBD1 for D (5 bases). The CDR3 spans 15 residues. Germline V gives CDR1 SGHRS, CDR2 YFSETQ. V lost 0 bases and J lost 5, with 14 bases in between.

This clone has more than one count but fewer than ten. This rearrangement joins TRBV9 to TRBJ2-3; TRBD2 matches at 7 bases. Losses at the gene ends were 0 bases for V and 4 bases for J; bases not matched to a gene: 5. The germline V gene has CDR1 SGDLS and CDR2 YYNGEE. CDR3 length equals 15 residues. The CDR3 DNA follows: TGTGCCAGCAGCGTAGAGATAGCGGGTGCAGATACGCAGTATTTT. Protein sequence: CASSVEIAGADTQYF. The complete variable domain, with remaining parts taken from reference TRBV9 and TRBJ2-3, reads DSGVTQTPKHLITATGQRVTLRCSPRSGDLSVYWYQQSLDQGLQFLIQYYNGEERAKGNILERFSAQQFPDLHSELNLSSLELGDSALYFCASSVEIAGADTQYFGPGTRLTVL.

The V call is TRBV11-2, the J call TRBJ2-7, with D perhaps matching TRBD2 (6 bases). The CDR3 is 16 residues long. Germline V gene sequence: CDR1 SGHAT, CDR2 FQNNGV. Trimming pared 1 base from V and 3 bases from J, leaving 16 bases between. The CDR3 here is CASSLGAARRGYEQYF. In nucleotides, the CDR3 is TGTGCCAGCAGCTTAGGAGCAGCCCGGAGGGGCTACGAGCAGTACTTC.

The rearrangement uses TRBV27 and TRBJ2-3; D may be TRBD1 (5 bases). Trimming cost V 3 bases and J 4 bases, with 11 bases left between them. This CDR3 has 14 residues. Germline values: CDR1 MNHEY, CDR2 SMNVEV (reference sequence). The CDR3 loop reads CASSLVRVADTQYF. The CDR3 nucleotides are TGTGCCAGCAGTTTGGTCAGGGTGGCAGATACGCAGTATTTT.

The genes are TRBV7-8 and TRBJ2-3, with a weak D call TRBD2 (5 bases). Trimming left V 2 bases short and J 0 bases short, with 9 bases between. This CDR3 contains 15 residues. Germline V gene data show CDR1 as SGHVS and CDR2 as FQNEAQ. The CDR3 bases are TGTGCCAGCAGCTTACGGGGATTTAGCACAGATACGCAGTATTTT. Its protein product is CASSLRGFSTDTQYF. The whole variable domain, remainder taken from reference TRBV7-8 and TRBJ2-3, is GAGVSQSPRYKVAKRGQDVALRCDPISGHVSLFWYQQALGQGPEFLTYFQNEAQLDKSGLPSDRFFAERPEGSVSTLKIQRTQQEDSAVYLCASSLRGFSTDTQYFGPGTRLTVL.

The rearrangement joins TRBV4-3 to TRBJ2-1, with 10 nucleotides matching TRBD2. V was clipped by 3 bases and J by 4 bases; unmatched bases: 15. Germline V gene sequence: CDR1 LGHNA, CDR2 YSLEER. This CDR3 contains 19 residues. The CDR3 here is CASSQSYRATSGRYNEQFF. In nucleotides, the CDR3 is TGCGCCAGCAGCCAGTCATACAGGGCGACTAGCGGGCGTTACAATGAGCAGTTCTTC.

The chain employs TRBV28 and TRBJ2-7; 10 bases match TRBD1. The junction had 13 bases not matched to a gene; V was cut back by 7 bases and J by 4 bases. The CDR3 extends over 16 amino acids. The germline CDR1 and CDR2 sequences are MDHEN and SYDVKM. CDR3 in amino acids: CASTKRAGQGRYEQYF. CDR3 sequence (DNA): TGTGCCAGCACCAAGCGGGCGGGACAGGGGAGATACGAGCAGTACTTC.

The chain is built from TRBV28 and TRBJ2-5, with D maybe TRBD1 (6 bases). CDR1 is MDHEN and CDR2 is SYDVKM in the germline V gene. Trimming shortened V by 3 bases and J by 3 bases, and 11 bases separated the two germline ends. This CDR3 spans 14 amino acids. CDR3 region: CASSLRSGEETQYF. The CDR3 nucleotides read TGTGCCAGCAGTTTGAGGTCAGGGGAAGAGACCCAGTACTTC.

With regard to this clone: A read error may account for a junction end that differs from germline. The same CDR3 is also encoded by other DNA sequences in this sample. This chain links TRBV7-2 with TRBJ2-7; D not resolved. The CDR3 extends over 13 amino acids. Germline loops: CDR1 SGHTA, CDR2 FQGNSA. In DNA form, the CDR3 reads TGCGCCAGCAGCCCCGGTCCCGATCGCGAGCAGTACTTC. This gives the protein CASSPGPDREQYF.

The rearrangement links TRBV11-2 to TRBJ2-5; 7 positions match TRBD1. There are 15 residues in the CDR3. The junction had 7 bases not matched to a gene; V was cut back by 5 bases and J by 1 base. Germline V lookup: CDR1 SGHAT, CDR2 FQNNGV. The CDR3 DNA sequence: TGTGCCAGCAGCCCCCGAGGGGACAGCCAAGAGACCCAGTACTTC. Residues: CASSPRGDSQETQYF.

The V call is TRBV11-1, the J call TRBJ2-1; TRBD2 aligns across 10 bases. This CDR3 is 17 amino acids long. J was trimmed by 5 bases and V by 3 bases; bases with no gene match: 10. CDR1 is SGHAT, CDR2 FQDESV, per germline (reference sequence). DNA of the CDR3: TGTGCCAGCAGCTTTAGGCTAGCGGGAGCCCCCCACAATGAGCAGTTCTTC. It specifies CASSFRLAGAPHNEQFF.

The chain employs TRBV25-1 and TRBJ1-2; 8 nucleotides line up with TRBD1. CDR1 and CDR2 from the germline V gene are MGHDK and SYGVNS. After removal of 4 bases from V and 9 bases from J, the junction contained 10 bases not matched to a gene. CDR3 length: 14 residues. CDR3 nucleotides: TGTGCCAGCAGTGGTGCGCAGGGGGCTCGGAGCTACACCTTC. As protein: CASSGAQGARSYTF.

The chain has TRBV5-1 and TRBJ2-7; 9 bases line up with TRBD2. CDR1 and CDR2 from the germline V gene are SGHRS and YFSETQ. With 5 bases clipped from V and 4 bases from J, the junction kept 25 bases outside the gene matches. This CDR3 is 20 amino acids long. The CDR3, as DNA: TGCGCCAGCAGTCCATCCCCTCCAGGGTTGGGTAGCGGGAGAGGTTACGAGCAGTACTTC. This translates into CASSPSPPGLGSGRGYEQYF.

This chain connects TRBV11-2 to TRBJ1-3; no definite D call. Germline CDR1 is SGHAT and CDR2 is FQNNGV. Trimming took 5 bases from V and 2 from J, leaving 10 bases between them. This CDR3 has 14 amino acids. CDR3 sequence (DNA): TGTGCCAGCAGCCGAACAGTGACTGGAAACACCATATATTTT. This translates into CASSRTVTGNTIYF.

The chain uses TRBV7-2 and TRBJ1-5; 7 bases agree with TRBD1. The germline CDR1 and CDR2 sequences are SGHTA and FQGNSA. Trimming cost V 3 bases and J 5 bases; bases outside gene matches: 10. The length of the CDR3 is 16 residues. CDR3 coding DNA: TGTGCCAGCAGCTTTCGGGGACAGACGGGGGATCAGCCCCAGCATTTT. This sequence encodes CASSFRGQTGDQPQHF. Filled out from reference TRBV7-2 and TRBJ1-5, the complete variable domain reads GAGVSQSPSNKVTEKGKDVELRCDPISGHTALYWYRQSLGQGLEFLIYFQGNSAPDKSGLPSDRFSAERTGGSVSTLTIQRTQQEDSAVYLCASSFRGQTGDQPQHFGDGTRLSIL.

This rearrangement joins TRBV28 to TRBJ2-7, with TRBD2 matching 7 bases. Germline CDR1 MDHEN, CDR2 SYDVKM. V lost 5 bases to trimming and J lost 5 bases; unmatched junction nucleotides: 3. This CDR3 has 12 residues. CDR3: CASSERGNEQYF. Written as DNA, the CDR3 is TGTGCCAGCAGTGAGCGGGGAAACGAGCAGTACTTC.

As regards this clone: Other DNA sequences in the same sample also yield this CDR3. This chain joins TRBV20-1 and TRBJ2-5; D gene ambiguous. V gave up 5 bases and J gave up 2 bases, with 3 bases separating them. The CDR3 contains 10 residues. Germline values: CDR1 DFQATT, CDR2 SNEGSKA (reference sequence). The CDR3 region has the DNA TGCAGTGCTTCACAAGAGACCCAGTACTTC. This encodes CSASQETQYF.

This clone was detected once. This chain connects TRBV7-8 to TRBJ1-2; TRBD1 matches 8 bases. The CDR3 spans 15 residues. CDR1 SGHVS and CDR2 FQNEAQ come from the germline V gene. V dropped 5 bases and J dropped 7; count of bases not matched to a gene: 12. The CDR3 region is CASSLTGTGQSGYTF. CDR3 nucleotide sequence: TGTGCCAGCAGCCTGACCGGGACAGGACAAAGTGGCTACACCTTC.

The chain combines TRBV29-1 with TRBJ2-5, with D possibly TRBD2 on 5 matching bases. Germline-derived CDR1 and CDR2 are SQVTM and ANQGSEA. The CDR3 consists of 15 residues. V dropped 1 base and J dropped 3 bases, with 15 bases sitting between them. The CDR3 nucleotides read TGCAGCGTTGAAGTACGACGGGGAGATAAAGAGACCCAGTACTTC. Translation gives CSVEVRRGDKETQYF.

Details on this clone: A read error may produce the germline difference seen at one junction end. The J gene is TRBJ2-1, the V gene TRBV6-5; TRBD2 matches 11 bases. This CDR3 comprises 15 residues. Germline CDR1 reads MNHEY; CDR2 reads SVGAGI. The CDR3 nucleotides read TGTGCCAGCAAGAAACTAGCGGGAGCCTTCAATGGGCAGTTCTTC. Translated: CASKKLAGAFNGQFF.